The source of this T cell receptor (beta chain) is a study of cytomegalovirus exposure and HLA in healthy donors. General study findings and limits: CMV serostatus was the only immune exposure information that was available. Most TCR sequences were seen very rarely across donors, but some public TCRs occurred in many. A previous analysis found most TCR beta V segments productive roughly 87% or roughly 30% of the time. Common viral pathogens seemed, in a later analysis, to connect with several of the most significant clusters.

Points on this clone: Its antigen is not known.

PCR primers comprised 60 Vbeta and 13 Jbeta primers. Produced via immunoSEQ multiplex PCR; TCRdb's table is partial and in-frame only. In the table there are about 220,000 clones, more than 60% of which are singletons. The sequenced material came from PBMCs. The receptor was isolated from a woman aged 25 to 45 in good health and CMV-seronegative.

CDR3 DNA: TGTGCCAGAAGCTCCGGGACAGGGGGCCCGAACACCGGGGAGCTGTTTTTT. As protein: CARSSGTGGPNTGELFF. The V and J genes are TRBV5-3 and TRBJ2-2; 12 bases fit TRBD1. TRBV5-3 is placed among ORFs of uncertain function. Trimming at V came to 3 bases and at J to 0 bases, leaving 3 bases not matched to a gene. The CDR3 contains 17 residues.